The sequence of this T cell receptor (beta chain) was determined in a study of cytomegalovirus exposure and HLA in healthy donors. Researchers ran the PCR with 60 Vbeta and 13 Jbeta primers. TCRdb's table, derived via immunoSEQ multiplex PCR, lists solely in-frame clones and lacks some. This table has 150,000 to 200,000 clones, about 84% appearing once. Note on this clone: Antigen unknown.

V shed 4 bases and J shed 5 bases, with 17 bases lying between them. Germline-derived CDR1 and CDR2 are KGHSH and LQKENI. The CDR3 has 15 amino acids. General study findings and limits: The likely origin of a cluster of highly shared sequence variants was a sequencing artifact. Further analysis was carried out later, and it showed several of the most significant clusters appearing linked to common viral pathogens. As was reported, the classifier diagnosed cytomegalovirus status with high specificity and sensitivity.

This rearrangement joins TRBV18 to TRBJ1-1; unclear D gene. Sample: PBMCs. This TCR was recovered from a man between 18 and 29 years old in good health and CMV-seronegative. CDR3 region: CASSLSTSDWTEAFF. CDR3 in DNA: TGTGCCAGCTCACTATCTACATCGGACTGGACTGAAGCTTTCTTT. Full variable domain (remainder filled in from reference TRBV18 and TRBJ1-1): NAGVMQNPRHLVRRRGQEARLRCSPMKGHSHVYWYRQLPEEGLKFMVYLQKENIIDESGMPKERFSAEFPKEGPSILRIQQVVRGDSAAYFCASSLSTSDWTEAFFGQGTRLTVV.